The clone carrying this T cell receptor beta chain was seen a handful of times. Its cognate antigen is unknown. Donor samples were obtained from healthy Caucasian individuals from Russia, aged about 6 to 100. Total RNA extracted from each sample amounted to at least 6 micrograms. With a J-beta primer mix and a sample-barcoded 5' primer, a second PCR ran 7 to 11 cycles. Every cDNA molecule bore a tag from a template-switch adaptor containing 12 random nucleotides. TCRdb reprocessed the 5' RACE reads with MiXCR, giving one entry per CDR3 protein. Here the sample spans approximately 1,700,000 distinct CDR3 sequences, roughly two fifths being singletons. This CDR3 is 15 amino acids long. V lost 3 bases, J lost 0 bases, and 8 bases lay in between. The V gene's germline CDR1 is LGHDT and CDR2 YNNKEL (reference sequence). The record originates from a study of blood T cells in healthy people across ages. Study-level findings and limits: More naive CD4+ cells and higher diversity marked long-lived donors relative to aged donors.

The origin of this receptor is a human donor in good health. The rearrangement joins TRBV3-1 to TRBJ1-4; perhaps TRBD1 as D (6 bases). The material sequenced was blood. The CDR3 loop is CASSQTGTTNEKLFF. The DNA of the CDR3 is TGTGCCAGCAGCCAGACAGGTACAACTAATGAAAAACTGTTTTTT.